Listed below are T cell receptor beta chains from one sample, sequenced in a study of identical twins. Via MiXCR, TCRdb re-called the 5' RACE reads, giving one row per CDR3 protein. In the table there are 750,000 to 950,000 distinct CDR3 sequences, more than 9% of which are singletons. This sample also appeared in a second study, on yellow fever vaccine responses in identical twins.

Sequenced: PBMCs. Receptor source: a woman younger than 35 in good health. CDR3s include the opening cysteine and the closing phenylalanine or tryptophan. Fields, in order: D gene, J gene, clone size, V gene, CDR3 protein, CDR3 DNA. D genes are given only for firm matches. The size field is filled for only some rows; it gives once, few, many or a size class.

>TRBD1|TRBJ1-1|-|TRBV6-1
CASRIRQGASEAFF
TGTGCCAGCAGAATAAGGCAGGGGGCCTCTGAAGCTTTCTTT
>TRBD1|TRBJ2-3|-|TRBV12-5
CASGQGKLAGGTDTQYF
TGTGCTAGTGGACAGGGGAAGTTAGCAGGCGGCACAGATACGCAGTATTTT
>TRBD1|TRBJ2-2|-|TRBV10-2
CASKSHRGSTGELFF
TGCGCCAGCAAATCCCACAGGGGCAGCACCGGGGAGCTGTTTTTT
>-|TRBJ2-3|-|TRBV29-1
CSVEGARGRVDTQYF
TGCAGCGTTGAAGGGGCACGGGGGCGGGTAGATACGCAGTATTTT
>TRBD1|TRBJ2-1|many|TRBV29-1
CSVGTENYNEQFF
TGCAGCGTAGGGACAGAGAATTACAATGAGCAGTTCTTC
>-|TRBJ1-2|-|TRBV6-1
CASTAGNPYGYTF
TGTGCCAGCACGGCAGGGAACCCCTATGGCTACACCTTC
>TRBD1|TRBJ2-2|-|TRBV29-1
CSVYRGDTGELFF
TGCAGCGTTTACAGGGGGGACACCGGGGAGCTGTTTTTT
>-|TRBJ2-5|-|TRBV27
CASSRFLGQTSGETQYF
TGTGCCAGCAGTCGATTTTTAGGACAAACGTCCGGTGAGACCCAGTACTTC
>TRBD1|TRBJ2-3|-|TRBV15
CATSRHTTPGQTQYF
TGTGCCACCAGCAGACACACCACCCCGGGACAGACGCAGTATTTT
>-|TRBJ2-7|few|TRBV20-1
CSASSRESAEQYF
TGCAGTGCGAGTTCAAGGGAATCAGCCGAGCAGTACTTC
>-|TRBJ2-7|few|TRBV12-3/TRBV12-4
CASSSWTTSYEQYF
TGTGCCAGCAGTTCCTGGACGACTTCCTACGAGCAGTACTTC
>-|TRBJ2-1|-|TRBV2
CASSEEEGLFKNEQFF
TGTGCCAGCAGTGAAGAGGAGGGGCTATTTAAGAATGAGCAGTTCTTC
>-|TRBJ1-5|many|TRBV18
CASSPNWGLEGNQPQHF
TGTGCCAGCTCACCGAACTGGGGCTTAGAGGGCAATCAGCCCCAGCATTTT
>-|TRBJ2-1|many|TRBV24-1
CATSDVQWGEQFF
TGTGCCACCAGTGATGTTCAATGGGGTGAGCAGTTCTTC
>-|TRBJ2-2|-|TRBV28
CASSLDITNTGELFF
TGTGCCAGCAGTTTGGACATAACGAACACCGGGGAGCTGTTTTTT
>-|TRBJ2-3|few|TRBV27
CASSLRQVLDTQYF
TGTGCCAGCAGTTTACGGCAGGTTCTAGATACGCAGTATTTT
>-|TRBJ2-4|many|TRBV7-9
CASSSRGPWDIQYF
TGTGCCAGCAGCTCGAGGGGACCCTGGGACATTCAGTACTTC
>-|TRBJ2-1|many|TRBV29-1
CSVGNMGNEQFF
TGCAGCGTTGGAAACATGGGGAATGAGCAGTTCTTC
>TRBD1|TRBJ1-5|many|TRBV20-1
CSARDRRTGGDQPQHF
TGCAGTGCTAGAGATAGGCGAACAGGGGGAGATCAGCCCCAGCATTTT
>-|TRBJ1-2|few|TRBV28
CASSIVGDGYTF
TGTGCCAGCAGCATAGTGGGGGATGGCTACACCTTC
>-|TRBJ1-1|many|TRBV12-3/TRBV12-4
CASSALTGEAFF
TGTGCCAGCAGTGCCTTGACAGGAGAAGCTTTCTTT
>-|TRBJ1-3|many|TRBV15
CATSREAGNTIYF
TGTGCCACCAGCAGAGAAGCAGGAAACACCATATATTTT
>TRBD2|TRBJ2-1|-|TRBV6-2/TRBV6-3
CASSDGLGVQFF
TGTGCCAGCAGTGACGGACTAGGGGTGCAGTTCTTC
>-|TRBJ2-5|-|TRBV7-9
CASSLVERRRETQYF
TGTGCCAGCAGCTTAGTGGAGCGCCGTAGAGAGACCCAGTACTTC
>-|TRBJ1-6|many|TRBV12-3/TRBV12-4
CASSLKFGWGSHSPLHF
TGTGCCAGCAGTTTGAAGTTCGGTTGGGGTTCACATTCACCCCTCCACTTT
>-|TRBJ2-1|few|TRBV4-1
CASSQEGGSPWDNEQFF
TGCGCCAGCAGCCAAGAGGGGGGCAGCCCCTGGGACAATGAGCAGTTCTTC
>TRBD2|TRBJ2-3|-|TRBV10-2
CASKESGGATETQYF
TGCGCCAGCAAGGAAAGCGGGGGGGCAACAGAAACGCAGTATTTT
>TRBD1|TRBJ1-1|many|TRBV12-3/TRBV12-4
CASSFPRQGANTEAFF
TGTGCCAGCAGTTTTCCTCGACAGGGGGCGAACACTGAAGCTTTCTTT
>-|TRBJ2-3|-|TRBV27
CASSNLGGGDTQYF
TGTGCCAGCTCAAATTTAGGGGGTGGAGATACGCAGTATTTT
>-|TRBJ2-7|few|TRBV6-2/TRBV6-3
CASSVDRGHSSYEQYF
TGTGCCAGCAGTGTCGACCGGGGCCATTCCTCCTACGAGCAGTACTTC
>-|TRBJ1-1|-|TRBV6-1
CASIRDWDTEAFF
TGTGCCAGCATCCGGGACTGGGACACTGAAGCTTTCTTT
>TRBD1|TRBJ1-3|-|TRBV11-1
CASSYGQGAGLYSGNTIYF
TGTGCCAGCAGCTATGGACAGGGTGCTGGTCTCTACTCTGGAAACACCATATATTTT
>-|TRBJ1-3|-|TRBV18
CASSPGATGNTIYF
TGTGCCAGCTCACCAGGAGCAACGGGAAACACCATATATTTT
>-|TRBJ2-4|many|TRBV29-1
CSVGFGMTKNIQYF
TGCAGCGTTGGATTCGGGATGACCAAAAACATTCAGTACTTC
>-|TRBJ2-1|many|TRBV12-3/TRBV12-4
CASSSTSPGRNEQFF
TGTGCCAGCAGCTCCACTAGTCCGGGGCGCAATGAGCAGTTCTTC
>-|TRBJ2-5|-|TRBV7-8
CASSFNIGETQYF
TGTGCCAGCAGCTTTAATATCGGGGAGACCCAGTACTTC
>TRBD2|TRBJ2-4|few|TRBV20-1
CSALGLAGGLAKNIQYF
TGCAGTGCTCTGGGACTAGCGGGGGGACTAGCCAAAAACATTCAGTACTTC
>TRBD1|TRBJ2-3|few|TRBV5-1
CASSLQTGGTDTQYF
TGCGCCAGCAGCTTACAAACAGGGGGGACAGATACGCAGTATTTT
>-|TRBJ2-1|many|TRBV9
CASSVAGNEQFF
TGTGCCAGCAGCGTAGCTGGGAATGAGCAGTTCTTC
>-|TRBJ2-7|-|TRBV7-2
CASSLGPGDPYEQYF
TGTGCCAGCAGCTTGGGGCCCGGGGACCCCTACGAGCAGTACTTC
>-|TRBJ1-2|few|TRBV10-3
CAISESSGNGYTF
TGTGCCATCAGTGAGTCGTCAGGGAATGGCTACACCTTC
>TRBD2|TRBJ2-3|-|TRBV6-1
CASSPTSGGGTQYF
TGTGCCAGCAGTCCGACTAGCGGGGGTGGTACGCAGTATTTT
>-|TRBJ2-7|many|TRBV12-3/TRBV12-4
CASRDSHSYEQYF
TGTGCCAGCAGGGACTCCCATTCCTACGAGCAGTACTTC
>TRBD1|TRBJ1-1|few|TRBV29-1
CSVMGQGANTEAFF
TGCAGCGTGATGGGACAGGGGGCGAACACTGAAGCTTTCTTT
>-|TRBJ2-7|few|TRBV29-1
CSVESAYEQYF
TGCAGCGTTGAATCGGCGTACGAGCAGTACTTC
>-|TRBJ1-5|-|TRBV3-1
CASSPTWGSNQPQHF
TGTGCCAGCAGCCCCACTTGGGGCAGCAATCAGCCCCAGCATTTT
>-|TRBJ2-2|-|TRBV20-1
CSARSTFNTGELFF
TGCAGTGCTAGGTCCACTTTCAACACCGGGGAGCTGTTTTTT
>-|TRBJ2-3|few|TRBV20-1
CSARGPTDTQYF
TGCAGTGCTAGGGGCCCCACAGATACGCAGTATTTT
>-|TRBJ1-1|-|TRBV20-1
CSARDFRQTNTEAFF
TGCAGTGCTAGAGATTTTCGGCAGACTAACACTGAAGCTTTCTTT
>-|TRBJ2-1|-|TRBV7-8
CASSSLSGNNEQFF
TGTGCCAGCAGCTCCCTGTCGGGAAACAATGAGCAGTTCTTC
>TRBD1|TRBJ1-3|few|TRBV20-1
CSAYRGNSGNTIYF
TGCAGTGCTTACAGGGGGAACTCTGGAAACACCATATATTTT
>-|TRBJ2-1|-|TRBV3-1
CASSQDRTVYNEQFF
TGTGCCAGCAGCCAAGATAGAACAGTCTACAATGAGCAGTTCTTC
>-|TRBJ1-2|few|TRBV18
CASSPKQTNYGYTF
TGTGCCAGCTCACCGAAACAGACTAACTATGGCTACACCTTC
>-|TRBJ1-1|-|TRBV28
CASSFQAGERTEAFF
TGTGCCAGCAGTTTCCAGGCAGGGGAGCGCACTGAAGCTTTCTTT
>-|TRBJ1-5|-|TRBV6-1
CASSESGGRGNQPQHF
TGTGCCAGCAGTGAAAGCGGGGGGCGCGGCAATCAGCCCCAGCATTTT
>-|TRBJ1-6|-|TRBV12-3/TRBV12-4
CASSRTAAGNSPLHF
TGTGCCAGCAGCAGGACAGCAGCCGGCAATTCACCCCTCCACTTT
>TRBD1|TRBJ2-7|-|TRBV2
CASRRLGQSYEQYF
TGTGCCAGCAGGAGATTGGGACAGTCCTACGAGCAGTACTTC